This passage covers 4 T cell receptor beta chains from one sample sequenced in a study of T cells in Graves' hyperthyroidism and ophthalmopathy. It was RNA transcripts that yielded the amplified TCR beta CDR3 regions. With the HTBI primer set, the TCR CDR3 went through a first round of RT-PCR. MiXCR, run by TCRdb on the multiplex PCR reads, gives a single entry per CDR3 protein. Among 300,000 to 400,000 distinct CDR3 sequences listed, 18% were seen once. The sample comprised blood. The receptors come from a woman in her 50s with Graves' hyperthyroidism.

This clonotype has only a few counts. The V gene is TRBV6-1, the J gene TRBJ1-2; D is possibly TRBD1 (5 bases). Germline V lookup: CDR1 MNHNS, CDR2 SASEGT. The length of the CDR3 is 14 residues. Trimming pared 5 bases from V and 5 bases from J, leaving 15 bases between. The CDR3 is CASSSPGTLYGYTF. The CDR3 coding sequence is TGTGCCAGCAGTAGCCCCGGGACCCTTTATGGCTACACCTTC.

This chain joins TRBV4-1 and TRBJ2-3; D is perhaps TRBD1 or TRBD2 (6 bases each). V lost 6 bases and J 2 bases, leaving 18 bases between the germline ends. The CDR3 totals 16 residues. Germline values: CDR1 MGHRA, CDR2 YSYEKL. As DNA, the CDR3 is TGCGCCAGCAGTCCCGAAGGGGGGTTCTTCACAGATACGCAGTATTTT. The encoded protein is CASSPEGGFFTDTQYF.

In its sample, this clonotype was seen a few times. The V gene is TRBV5-1, the J gene TRBJ2-5; TRBD2 matches 9 bases. The germline CDR1 and CDR2 sequences are SGHRS and YFSETQ. The CDR3 totals 15 residues. J was trimmed by 4 bases and V by 2 bases; bases with no gene match: 6. The CDR3 DNA reads TGCGCCAGCAGCTTCGGGGGAGCGGGGGGAGAGACCCAGTACTTC. It specifies CASSFGGAGGETQYF. The entire variable domain, with the rest obtained from reference TRBV5-1 and TRBJ2-5, is as follows: KAGVTQTPRYLIKTRGQQVTLSCSPISGHRSVSWYQQTPGQGLQFLFEYFSETQRNKGNFPGRFSGRQFSNSRSEMNVSTLELGDSALYLCASSFGGAGGETQYFGPGTRLLVL.

Concerning this clonotype: This sequence may be a read error, since a much larger clone differs from it by one base. V usage is TRBV12-3 or TRBV12-4 and J usage is TRBJ2-5; D possibly corresponds to TRBD1 (6 bases). The CDR3 spans 15 residues. In DNA form, the CDR3 reads TGTGCCGGCAGTTTGCAGGGGCCGGGTTGGGAGACCCAGTACTTC. Translation: CAGSLQGPGWETQYF.